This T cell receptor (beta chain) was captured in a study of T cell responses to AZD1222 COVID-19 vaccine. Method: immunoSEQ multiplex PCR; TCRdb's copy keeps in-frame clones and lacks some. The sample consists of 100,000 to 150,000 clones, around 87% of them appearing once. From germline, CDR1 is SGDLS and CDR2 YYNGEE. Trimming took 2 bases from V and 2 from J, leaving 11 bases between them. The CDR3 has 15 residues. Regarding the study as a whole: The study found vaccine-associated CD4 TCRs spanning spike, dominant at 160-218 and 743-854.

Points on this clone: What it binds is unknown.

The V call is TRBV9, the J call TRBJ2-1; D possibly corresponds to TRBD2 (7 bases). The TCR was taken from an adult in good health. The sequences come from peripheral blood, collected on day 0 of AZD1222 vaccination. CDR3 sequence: CASSVEGGPYNEQFF. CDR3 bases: TGTGCCAGCAGCGTCGAGGGGGGGCCCTACAATGAGCAGTTCTTC.